Listed below are T cell receptor beta chains from one sample, sequenced in a study of circulating tumor DNA in untreated peripheral T-cell lymphoma. Libraries were prepared by immunoSEQ multiplex PCR; TCRdb keeps only in-frame clonotypes and omits some of them. Here the sample spans 9,500 to 13,000 clones, approximately 72% being singletons. The sequenced sample was tumor tissue. All receptors derive from a human donor with peripheral T-cell lymphoma. CDR3s include the opening cysteine and the closing phenylalanine or tryptophan. Each record gives: D gene, J gene, clone size, V gene, CDR3 DNA, CDR3 protein. D genes are given only for firm matches. Some rows have no size entry. The others give once, few or many, or a class for an expanded clone.

TRBD1 TRBJ1-1 . TRBV18 TGTGCCAGCTCACCACCCTCAGGGGGCAACACTGAAGCTTTCTTT CASSPPSGGNTEAFF
. TRBJ1-1 . TRBV19 TGTGCCAGCGACCGGGACCCCCTAGGCACTGAAGCTTTCTTT CASDRDPLGTEAFF
TRBD2 TRBJ2-7 . TRBV6-8 TGTGCCAGCAGTAGGACTAGCGGACCCTACGAGCAGTACTTC CASSRTSGPYEQYF
TRBD1 TRBJ1-4 . TRBV9 TGTGCCAGCAGCGAAAACAGGGGATTCGGTGAAAAACTGTTTTTT CASSENRGFGEKLFF
TRBD1 TRBJ1-3 . TRBV11-3 TGTGCCAGCAGAATTGGACAGGGGGCTTCTGGAAACACCATATATTTT CASRIGQGASGNTIYF
. TRBJ1-2 . TRBV6-8 TGTGCCAGCAGTTACCAAAGGGAGCACTATGGCTACACCTTC CASSYQREHYGYTF
. TRBJ1-2 . TRBV10-2 TGCGCCAGTACGGGACCGTCCGCTAACTATGGCTACACCTTC CASTGPSANYGYTF
. TRBJ1-2 . TRBV6-8 TGTGCCAGCAGTTACTCGATCGGACAGCGGACCGCTAACTATGGCTACACCTTC CASSYSIGQRTANYGYTF
. TRBJ2-1 . TRBV14 TGTGCCAGCAGCCAAGGCCCTTTACCGGTCGCCTACAATGAGCAGTTCTTC CASSQGPLPVAYNEQFF
. TRBJ1-3 few TRBV28 TGTGCCAGCAGTTTATACAGGACCTCTGGAAACACCATATATTTT CASSLYRTSGNTIYF
. TRBJ1-6 . TRBV10-2 TGCGCCAGCAGTGAGACGGTCGTGGGTTCACCCCTCCACTTT CASSETVVGSPLHF
. TRBJ2-1 . TRBV5-1 TGCGCCAGCAGCCAGGGTTTCCCCTTCGCAACTTCCTACAATGAGCAGTTCTTC CASSQGFPFATSYNEQFF
TRBD1 TRBJ1-5 . TRBV28 TGTGCCAGCAGTACGGGACAGGGGAGCCAGCCCCAGCATTTT CASSTGQGSQPQHF
. TRBJ1-1 . TRBV7-6 TGTGCCAGCAGCTCCGGTCTGGCGAACACTGAAGCTTTCTTT CASSSGLANTEAFF
. TRBJ1-4 . TRBV30 TGTGCCTGGAGTGTACCCCTACCGAGTGAAAAACTGTTTTTT CAWSVPLPSEKLFF
TRBD2 TRBJ2-7 . TRBV30 TGTACCTGGGGTCCGGGAGGTCTGGGCTACGAGCAGTACTTC CTWGPGGLGYEQYF